Sequencing of this T cell receptor beta chain was carried out in a study of blood T cells in healthy people across ages. Across the study: Using template switching, researchers captured about one barcoded beta molecule for each two T cells.

The CDR3 has 17 amino acids. Germline V gene lookup returns CDR1 MNHEY and CDR2 SVGAGI. Using a J-beta primer mix together with a sample-barcoded 5' primer, a second PCR was run for roughly 7 to 12 cycles. TCRdb recomputed calls from the 5' RACE reads with MiXCR, one row per CDR3 protein. The sample lists fewer than 950,000 distinct CDR3 sequences, 36% occurring once. Sequenced input: blood. V is TRBV6-5 and J is TRBJ2-7, with D tentatively TRBD1 or TRBD2 (5 bases each). The closer fit of TRBJ2-5 to the DNA end suggests the J call may be wrong. The TCR originated in a man younger than 35 in good health. CDR3 region: CASSYGGTGVFQETQYF. The CDR3 DNA sequence: TGTGCCAGCAGTTACGGGGGAACAGGAGTCTTCCAAGAGACCCAGTACTTC.